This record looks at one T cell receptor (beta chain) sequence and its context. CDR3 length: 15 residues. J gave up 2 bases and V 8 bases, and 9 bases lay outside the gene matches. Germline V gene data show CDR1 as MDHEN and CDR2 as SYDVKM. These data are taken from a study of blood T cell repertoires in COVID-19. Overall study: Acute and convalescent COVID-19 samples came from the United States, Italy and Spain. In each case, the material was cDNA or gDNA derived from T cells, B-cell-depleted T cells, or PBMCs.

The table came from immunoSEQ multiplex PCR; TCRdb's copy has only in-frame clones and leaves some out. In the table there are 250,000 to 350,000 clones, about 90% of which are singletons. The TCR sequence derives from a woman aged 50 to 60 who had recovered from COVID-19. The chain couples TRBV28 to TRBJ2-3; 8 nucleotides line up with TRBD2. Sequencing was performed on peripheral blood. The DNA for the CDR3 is TGTGCCAGCCGCCTGCGGGGGGCACACACAGATACGCAGTATTTT. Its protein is CASRLRGAHTDTQYF. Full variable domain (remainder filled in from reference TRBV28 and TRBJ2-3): DVKVTQSSRYLVKRTGEKVFLECVQDMDHENMFWYRQDPGLGLRLIYFSYDVKMKEKGDIPEGYSVSREKKERFSLILESASTNQTSMYLCASRLRGAHTDTQYFGPGTRLTVL.